This paragraph reports one T cell receptor (beta chain). Its antigen is undetermined. This specimen comes from a study of T cell responses to AZD1222 COVID-19 vaccine. Second-dose intervals of approximately 4 or approximately 12 weeks were pooled. Germline V gene sequence: CDR1 SGHNT, CDR2 YYREEE (reference sequence). Trimming removed 1 base from V and 0 bases from J, with 7 bases in between. This CDR3 region has 14 residues. Clones were read by immunoSEQ multiplex PCR, and TCRdb kept only the in-frame ones, dropping some. Found here are over 150,000 clones, approximately 88% of them singletons; the top ten hold 4.3%. Findings and limits, study-wide: The breadth and depth of Spike-specific TCRs increased once two AZD1222 doses had been given. Close to half of all spike-specific TCRs reportedly target regions of the variants that are unmutated. Researchers took repertoire samples only after the peak T cell response had come.

This chain links TRBV5-4 with TRBJ1-2, with D hard to call. The receptor's source is an adult who received the AZD1222 COVID-19 vaccine. Sequenced here: peripheral blood, sampled 28 days after the second AZD1222 dose. The chain's CDR3 is CASSLYTSNYGYTF. DNA of the CDR3: TGTGCCAGCAGCTTGTACACCTCTAACTATGGCTACACCTTC.